Described below is a single TCR beta chain sequence and its context. The antigen remains undetermined. These data originate in a study of beta chain features in type 1 diabetes. Regarding the study as a whole: High-TCR-expressing cells could be over-represented by cDNA sequencing. It was possible that PCR favored shorter templates, equally so in patients and controls. Moderate but significant shortening of TCRB CDR3s was recorded in all four CD4+ subsets from Type 1 diabetes patients. Any HLA type influence on TCRB rearrangement was left unresolved here.

The entirety of the isolated RNA underwent reverse transcription, so expressed TCRB transcripts were sequenced. Sequencing used immunoSEQ multiplex PCR; TCRdb keeps in-frame clones, though not all of them. Altogether fewer than 650,000 clones are present, about a sixth being singletons, with the ten largest covering 0.07% to 0.095%. This CDR3 spans 14 amino acids. Per germline, CDR1 SGHRS and CDR2 YFSETQ. V lost 1 base and J lost 5, with 10 bases in between. This chain uses TRBV5-1 with TRBJ1-5; D unclear. Sequenced sample: naive CD4+ T cells from blood. The TCR comes from a man between 18 and 35 years old in good health. Written as DNA, the CDR3 is TGCGCCAGCAGCTTGAGGGTCGGTGATCAGCCCCAGCATTTT. Its translation: CASSLRVGDQPQHF. Variable domain in full (rest from reference TRBV5-1 and TRBJ1-5): KAGVTQTPRYLIKTRGQQVTLSCSPISGHRSVSWYQQTPGQGLQFLFEYFSETQRNKGNFPGRFSGRQFSNSRSEMNVSTLELGDSALYLCASSLRVGDQPQHFGDGTRLSIL.